The next 3 T cell receptor beta chains were all read from a single sample in a study of read filtering for tumor transcriptome and immune sequencing. The library was built from around 380 ng RNA with molecular barcoded adaptors for alpha/delta and beta/gamma chains. TCRdb analysed the reads with MiXCR anew, one entry per CDR3 protein. The sample lists fewer than 35,000 distinct CDR3 sequences, less than 20% seen once, with roughly 17% in the top ten. Sequencing was performed on a population of CD138-negative cells sorted from bone marrow. The receptor source for this set is a donor at least 40 years old with multiple myeloma.

This clonotype was detected many times. The chain is built from TRBV6-2 or TRBV6-3 and TRBJ2-5; unclear D gene. CDR3 length: 11 residues. V lost 6 bases and J lost 5, with 7 bases in between. Germline V CDR1 and CDR2: MNHEY, SVGEGT. The CDR3 is CASRMGETQYF. The CDR3 nucleotides read TGTGCCAGCAGGATGGGGGAGACCCAGTACTTC.

Ten or more counts support this clonotype. V usage is TRBV10-1 and J usage is TRBJ2-7; 9 nucleotides match TRBD1. Per germline, CDR1 WNHNN and CDR2 SYGVQD (reference sequence). The CDR3 spans 15 residues. J lost 1 base, V lost 5 bases, and 6 bases had no gene match. The CDR3 DNA is TGCGCCAGCAGTAGTTCGGGACAGGGATCCTACGAGCAGTACTTC. Translating gives CASSSSGQGSYEQYF.

Worth noting for this clonotype: The junction does not match germline at one end; this may be a read error. This chain links TRBV19 with TRBJ2-1, with TRBD2 matching 7 bases. The CDR3 runs to 18 residues. Germline V gene lookup returns CDR1 LNHDA and CDR2 SQIVND (reference sequence). The CDR3 DNA sequence: TGTGCCAGTAGTATTCTGGTGTGGTCGGAGCGGGACTACAGTGAGCAGTTCTTC. Translated: CASSILVWSERDYSEQFF.